Sequencing of this T cell receptor (beta chain) was carried out in a study of blood T cells in healthy people across ages. Findings of the study overall: PBMC samples, being unsorted, prevented any conclusive comparison of naive and antigen-experienced cells.

The sample holds a few counts of this clonotype. The antigen remains undetermined. A J-beta primer mix and a sample-barcoded 5' primer were used in a second PCR of roughly 6 to 11 cycles. Each CDR3 protein gets one entry after TCRdb re-called the 5' RACE reads with MiXCR. This table has a few hundred thousand distinct CDR3 sequences, 45% to 65% appearing once. This CDR3 is 13 amino acids long. Germline CDR1 and CDR2: MNHNS and SASEGT. The V gene lost 4 bases and the J gene lost 5 bases, with 10 bases spanning the gap. Sequencing input: blood. The TCR was taken from a man in his 60s in good health. The rearrangement links TRBV6-1 to TRBJ2-3; no reliable D call. Written as DNA, the CDR3 is TGTGCCAGCAGTGTTGGGTTAGGAGATACGCAGTATTTT. Translated, it gives CASSVGLGDTQYF.